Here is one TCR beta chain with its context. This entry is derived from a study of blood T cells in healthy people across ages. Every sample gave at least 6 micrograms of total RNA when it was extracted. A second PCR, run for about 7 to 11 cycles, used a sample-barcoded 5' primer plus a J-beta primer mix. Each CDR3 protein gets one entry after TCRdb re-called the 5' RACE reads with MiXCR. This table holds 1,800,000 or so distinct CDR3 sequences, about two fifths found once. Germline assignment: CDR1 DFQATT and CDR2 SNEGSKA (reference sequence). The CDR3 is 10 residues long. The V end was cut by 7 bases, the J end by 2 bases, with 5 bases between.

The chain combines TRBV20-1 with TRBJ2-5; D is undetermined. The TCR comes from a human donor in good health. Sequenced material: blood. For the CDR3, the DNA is TGCAGTGGGCAGCAAGAGACCCAGTACTTC. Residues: CSGQQETQYF.